Listed below are T cell receptor beta chains from one sample, sequenced in a study of T cell changes during pregnancy in multiple sclerosis. Sequencing used immunoSEQ multiplex PCR; TCRdb keeps in-frame clones, though not all of them. Of tens of thousands of clones detected, 91% appear once; the ten largest clones hold 1.5% to 2%. This specimen was peripheral blood, taken after pregnancy. These receptors originate from a female donor in good health, enrolled as a control in a pregnancy study. Each CDR3 is given with its conserved first and last residue. D genes are given only for firm matches. Size tells how often a clone was seen (once, few, many) or the class of an expanded clone, and some rows leave it out.

-	TRBV6-5	-	TRBJ2-2	CASSRTNTGELFF	TGTGCCAGCTCGCGGACGAACACCGGGGAGCTGTTTTTT
-	TRBV2	TRBD1	TRBJ1-2	CASRQGDYGYTF	TGTGCCAGCAGACAGGGGGACTATGGCTACACCTTC
-	TRBV28	TRBD2	TRBJ2-1	CASSLSGGGSYNEQFF	TGTGCCAGCAGTTTGAGCGGGGGGGGGTCCTACAATGAGCAGTTCTTC
-	TRBV4-1	-	TRBJ1-5	CASTQEAVVSNQPQHF	TGCGCCAGCACCCAGGAGGCAGTCGTTAGCAATCAGCCCCAGCATTTT
-	TRBV4-1	TRBD2	TRBJ2-3	CASSLKWRGGDTQYF	TGCGCCAGCAGCCTAAAATGGCGGGGGGGAGATACGCAGTATTTT
-	TRBV27	TRBD1	TRBJ1-6	CASSKQGPVSYNSPLHF	TGTGCCAGCAGCAAACAGGGGCCGGTCTCCTATAATTCACCCCTCCACTTT
-	TRBV2	-	TRBJ2-1	CASGGTYNEQFF	TGTGCCAGCGGGGGCACCTACAATGAGCAGTTCTTC
-	TRBV4-2	TRBD1	TRBJ1-2	CASRVDRDDGYTF	TGTGCCAGCAGGGTGGACAGGGATGATGGCTACACCTTC
-	TRBV7-9	-	TRBJ1-1	CASSLDDRRNTEAFF	TGTGCCAGCAGCTTAGACGACAGGAGGAACACTGAAGCTTTCTTT
-	TRBV6-5	-	TRBJ2-7	CASSYVGGGQYF	TGTGCCAGCAGTTACGTGGGGGGAGGGCAGTACTTC
few	TRBV2	TRBD1	TRBJ1-2	CASSQGTVDGYTF	TGTGCCAGCAGTCAGGGGACAGTGGATGGCTACACCTTC
-	TRBV27	-	TRBJ2-7	CASSLFGETYEQYF	TGTGCCAGCAGTTTATTCGGGGAAACTTACGAGCAGTACTTC
-	TRBV7-9	-	TRBJ1-4	CASPPTGQVATNEKLFF	TGTGCCAGCCCCCCGACAGGACAAGTTGCAACTAATGAAAAACTGTTTTTT
-	TRBV27	-	TRBJ2-2	CASSFVTFSNTGELFF	TGTGCCAGCAGTTTTGTCACTTTTTCGAACACCGGGGAGCTGTTTTTT
-	TRBV6-5	-	TRBJ2-2	CASTRGTGELFF	TGTGCCAGCACCAGGGGCACCGGGGAGCTGTTTTTT
-	TRBV19	-	TRBJ2-5	CASSTGADQETQYF	TGTGCCAGTAGTACGGGAGCGGACCAAGAGACCCAGTACTTC
-	TRBV4-3	TRBD1	TRBJ2-1	CASSHRQGFFF	TGCGCCAGCAGCCATCGACAGGGATTTTTCTTC
-	TRBV5-6	TRBD1	TRBJ2-5	CASSTSFTTGWETQYF	TGTGCCAGCAGTACCTCTTTTACGACAGGGTGGGAGACCCAGTACTTC
many	TRBV5-1	TRBD1	TRBJ1-4	CASSLESGQGGKLFF	TGCGCCAGCAGCTTGGAGTCGGGACAGGGAGGAAAACTGTTTTTT
-	TRBV6-5	TRBD1	TRBJ1-1	CASSYGGTAVAFF	TGTGCCAGCAGTTACGGTGGGACAGCGGTAGCTTTCTTT
-	TRBV7-8	-	TRBJ2-1	CASSLPIRGGSSSYNEQFF	TGTGCCAGCAGCTTACCCATACGAGGAGGGTCCAGCTCCTACAATGAGCAGTTCTTC
once	TRBV7-8	TRBD2	TRBJ2-7	CASSLGISGTYEQYF	TGTGCCAGCAGCTTAGGAATTAGCGGGACCTACGAGCAGTACTTC
-	TRBV7-9	-	TRBJ2-5	CASSPRVGLKETQYF	TGTGCCAGCAGCCCTAGGGTGGGGCTGAAAGAGACCCAGTACTTC
-	TRBV19	TRBD1	TRBJ1-2	CALSTGNNYGYTF	TGTGCCCTTTCGACAGGGAATAACTATGGCTACACCTTC
once	TRBV7-9	-	TRBJ1-5	CASSPPGVSNQPQHF	TGTGCCAGCAGCCCGCCGGGGGTAAGCAATCAGCCCCAGCATTTT
-	TRBV6-4	-	TRBJ2-3	CASSDVGGTSRDTQYF	TGTGCCAGCAGTGACGTGGGGGGTACCTCAAGAGATACGCAGTATTTT
-	TRBV7-9	-	TRBJ2-7	CASSLAARDYEQYF	TGTGCCAGCAGCTTAGCGGCCAGGGACTACGAGCAGTACTTC
-	TRBV9	-	TRBJ2-1	CASSVVPGGIKNEQFF	TGTGCCAGCAGCGTAGTTCCGGGGGGCATTAAAAATGAGCAGTTCTTC
-	TRBV2	-	TRBJ2-1	CAARAGTYNEQFF	TGTGCCGCCAGGGCAGGGACCTACAATGAGCAGTTCTTC
-	TRBV19	-	TRBJ1-2	CASSGSGVGGYTF	TGTGCCAGTAGTGGCTCAGGGGTTGGTGGCTACACCTTC
-	TRBV9	-	TRBJ2-1	CASSPGTATYNEQFF	TGTGCCAGCAGCCCCGGGACTGCTACCTACAATGAGCAGTTCTTC